This TCR beta chain is drawn from a study of T cells in Graves' hyperthyroidism and ophthalmopathy. This CDR3 has 13 residues. Germline values: CDR1 SQVTM, CDR2 ANQGSEA. Trimming pared 5 bases from V and 3 bases from J, leaving 13 bases between. The CDR3 regions of TCR beta were amplified from RNA transcripts. HTBI primers were employed in a first-round RT-PCR of the TCR CDR3. TCRdb analysed the multiplex PCR reads with MiXCR anew, one entry per CDR3 protein. The sample has approximately 400,000 distinct CDR3 sequences; about 19% are singletons. This clonotype was picked up many times. This sequence joins TRBV29-1 and TRBJ1-1; D is possibly TRBD1 (6 bases). Sequencing was performed on blood. This TCR came from a young woman with Graves' hyperthyroidism. This chain's CDR3 is CSVSYREDTEAFF. CDR3 coding DNA: TGCAGCGTTTCGTACAGGGAAGACACTGAAGCTTTCTTT.